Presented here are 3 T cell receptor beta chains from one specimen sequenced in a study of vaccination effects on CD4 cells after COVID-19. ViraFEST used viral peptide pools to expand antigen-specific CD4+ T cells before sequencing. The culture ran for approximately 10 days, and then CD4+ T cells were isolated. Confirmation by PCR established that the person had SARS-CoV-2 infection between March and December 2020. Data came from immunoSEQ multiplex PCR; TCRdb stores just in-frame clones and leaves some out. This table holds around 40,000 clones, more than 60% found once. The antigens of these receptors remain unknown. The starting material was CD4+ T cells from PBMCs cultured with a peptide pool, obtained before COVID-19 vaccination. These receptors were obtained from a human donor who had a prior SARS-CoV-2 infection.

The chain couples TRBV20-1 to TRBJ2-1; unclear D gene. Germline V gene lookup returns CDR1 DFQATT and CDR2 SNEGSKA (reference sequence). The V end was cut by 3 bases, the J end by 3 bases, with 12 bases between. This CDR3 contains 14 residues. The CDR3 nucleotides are TGCAGTGCTAGTGGCTCTACCCTCTACAATGAGCAGTTCTTC. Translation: CSASGSTLYNEQFF.

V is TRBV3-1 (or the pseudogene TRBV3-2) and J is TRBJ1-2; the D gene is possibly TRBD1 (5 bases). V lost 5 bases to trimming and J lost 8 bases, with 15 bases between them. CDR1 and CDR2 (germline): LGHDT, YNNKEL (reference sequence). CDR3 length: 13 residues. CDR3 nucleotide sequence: TGTGCCAGCAGCGCAGGGCCAGGAGGAGGCTACACCTTC. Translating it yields CASSAGPGGGYTF.

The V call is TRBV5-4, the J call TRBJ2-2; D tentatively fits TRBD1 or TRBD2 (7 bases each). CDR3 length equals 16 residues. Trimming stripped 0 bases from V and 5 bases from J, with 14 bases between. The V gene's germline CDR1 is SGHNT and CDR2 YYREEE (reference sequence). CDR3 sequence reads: CASSLAAGGGTGELFF. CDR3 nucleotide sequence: TGTGCCAGCAGCTTGGCTGCAGGGGGGGGGACCGGGGAGCTGTTTTTT.